Following are 2 T cell receptor beta chains from one sample sequenced in a study of cytomegalovirus exposure and HLA in healthy donors. Produced via immunoSEQ multiplex PCR; TCRdb's table is partial and in-frame only. The data show around 61,000 clones, approximately 92% seen once. The source material was PBMCs. Every receptor here comes from a man younger than 35 in good health and CMV-seropositive.

V is TRBV9 and J is TRBJ1-4, with D possibly matching TRBD1 (5 bases). The V end was cut by 2 bases, the J end by 6 bases, with 11 bases between. This CDR3 is built from 14 residues. Germline lookup yields CDR1 SGDLS and CDR2 YYNGEE. The CDR3 coding sequence is TGTGCCAGCAGCGTCCCAGGGTCAGATGAAAAACTGTTTTTT. Its protein product is CASSVPGSDEKLFF.

This chain uses TRBV6-5 with TRBJ1-5; tentatively, D is TRBD1 (5 bases). V shed 7 bases and J shed 2 bases, with 12 bases lying between them. The CDR3 covers 14 residues. Germline-derived CDR1 and CDR2 are MNHEY and SVGAGI. The CDR3 loop is CASTPPGGNQPQHF. CDR3 DNA sequence: TGTGCCAGCACCCCCCCGGGGGGCAATCAGCCCCAGCATTTT.